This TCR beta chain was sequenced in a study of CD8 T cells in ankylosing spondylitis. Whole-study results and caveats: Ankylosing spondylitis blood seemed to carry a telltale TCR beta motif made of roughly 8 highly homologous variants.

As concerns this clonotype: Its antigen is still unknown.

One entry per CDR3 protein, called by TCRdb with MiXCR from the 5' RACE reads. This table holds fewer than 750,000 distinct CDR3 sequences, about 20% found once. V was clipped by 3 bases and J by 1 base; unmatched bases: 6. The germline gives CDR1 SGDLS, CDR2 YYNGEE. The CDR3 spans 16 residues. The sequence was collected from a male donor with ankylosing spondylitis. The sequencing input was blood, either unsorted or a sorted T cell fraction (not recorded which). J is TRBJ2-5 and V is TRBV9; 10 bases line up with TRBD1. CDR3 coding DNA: TGTGCCAGCAGCGCCGGACAGGGGGTGGGCCAAGAGACCCAGTACTTC. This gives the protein CASSAGQGVGQETQYF.